This T cell receptor beta chain was captured by sequencing in a study of CD8 T cells in ankylosing spondylitis. This clonotype was picked up a small number of times. From the 5' RACE reads, TCRdb called clonotypes with MiXCR, one entry per CDR3 protein. Among tens of thousands of distinct CDR3 sequences listed, about 7.8% were seen once. V lost 1 base, J lost 11 bases, and 4 bases stayed unmatched. Germline CDR1 reads SGHTA; CDR2 reads FQGNSA. The CDR3 has 13 amino acids. The gene calls are TRBV7-2 and TRBJ2-3; 9 bases align to TRBD2. This clonotype was sampled from a female donor with ankylosing spondylitis or in good health (not recorded which). The sample taken for sequencing was blood, either unsorted or a sorted T cell fraction (not recorded which). The DNA for the CDR3 is TGTGCCAGCAGCTTAGGCGAAGCGGGGGGGCAGTATTTT. This encodes CASSLGEAGGQYF. Variable domain in full (rest from reference TRBV7-2 and TRBJ2-3): GAGVSQSPSNKVTEKGKDVELRCDPISGHTALYWYRQSLGQGLEFLIYFQGNSAPDKSGLPSDRFSAERTGGSVSTLTIQRTQQEDSAVYLCASSLGEAGGQYFGPGTRLTVL.